The 17 T cell receptor beta chains in this list originate from one sample, sequenced in a study of blood T cell repertoires in COVID-19. TCRdb's table, derived via immunoSEQ multiplex PCR, lists solely in-frame clones and lacks some. Among 59,000 or so clones listed, approximately 90% were seen once. Material: peripheral blood. The receptors originated from a human donor in a cohort sampled during active COVID-19.

The sample holds a few counts of this clone. This sequence joins TRBV7-9 and TRBJ2-7; TRBD1 matches 8 bases. The V gene end was trimmed by 5 bases and the J gene end by 1 base; junction bases not matched to a gene: 4. This CDR3 contains 14 residues. The germline V gene encodes CDR1 SEHNR and CDR2 FQNEAQ (reference sequence). This CDR3 reads CASSVDRGSYEQYF. The CDR3 nucleotides read TGTGCCAGCAGCGTAGACAGGGGTTCCTACGAGCAGTACTTC.

This clone was recorded once. CDR3 bases: TGTGCCAGCAGCCCCCTGACAGGCCCCACAGATACGCAGTATTTT. It codes for CASSPLTGPTDTQYF. This chain joins TRBV14 and TRBJ2-3; TRBD1 is a possible D gene (6 bases). This CDR3 has 15 residues. The V and J ends lost 4 bases and 2 bases respectively, with 13 bases between them. CDR1 is SGHDN, CDR2 FVKESK, per germline.

V is TRBV28 and J is TRBJ2-7; 8 bases agree with TRBD2. The germline gives CDR1 MDHEN, CDR2 SYDVKM. The CDR3 totals 15 residues. V trimming: 6 bases; J trimming: 4 bases; junction bases outside the gene matches: 11. As DNA, the CDR3 is TGTGCCAGCAGCCGAGTTGCGGGAGGATCTTACGAGCAGTACTTC. Translating gives CASSRVAGGSYEQYF.

This sequence joins TRBV28 and TRBJ2-7, with D perhaps TRBD1 (6 bases). V was trimmed by 6 bases and J by 0 bases, leaving 18 bases between them. The CDR3 is 16 residues long. The germline V gene encodes CDR1 MDHEN and CDR2 SYDVKM. CDR3 residues: CASSPLGTQSSYEQYF. DNA of the CDR3: TGTGCCAGCAGCCCACTGGGGACACAAAGCTCCTACGAGCAGTACTTC.

This chain joins TRBV19 and TRBJ1-5, with 9 bases matching TRBD1. Germline V gene data show CDR1 as LNHDA and CDR2 as SQIVND (reference sequence). V trimming: 7 bases; J trimming: 0 bases; junction bases outside the gene matches: 4. CDR3 size: 15 residues. CDR3 residues: CASKRDRASNQPQHF. In nucleotides, the CDR3 is TGTGCCAGTAAGCGGGACAGGGCTAGCAATCAGCCCCAGCATTTT. The full variable domain, in which reference TRBV19 and TRBJ1-5 provide the parts outside the CDR3, is DGGITQSPKYLFRKEGQNVTLSCEQNLNHDAMYWYRQDPGQGLRLIYYSQIVNDFQKGDIAEGYSVSREKKESFPLTVTSAQKNPTAFYLCASKRDRASNQPQHFGDGTRLSIL.

The DNA for the CDR3 is TGCGCCAGCAGCCAACGAAAACAGGTGGGGGAGCAGTACTTC. Protein product: CASSQRKQVGEQYF. J is TRBJ2-7 and V is TRBV4-3, with a tentative D call TRBD1 (5 bases). The V gene lost 2 bases and the J gene lost 7 bases, with 15 bases spanning the gap. CDR1 is LGHNA, CDR2 YSLEER, per germline. This CDR3 has 14 residues.

The chain joins TRBV7-2 to TRBJ1-3, with D uncertain. Germline V gene data show CDR1 as SGHTA and CDR2 as FQGNSA. There are 15 residues in the CDR3. V shed 0 bases and J shed 0 bases, with 6 bases lying between them. The CDR3: CASSLALNSGNTIYF. Here the CDR3 DNA reads TGTGCCAGCAGCTTAGCTCTTAACTCTGGAAACACCATATATTTT.

The table lists this clone with a count of one. The chain links TRBV5-1 to TRBJ2-5, with a tentative D call TRBD2 (5 bases). Germline V CDR1 and CDR2: SGHRS, YFSETQ. This CDR3 comprises 13 residues. V dropped 6 bases and J dropped 5 bases, with 14 bases sitting between them. This chain's CDR3 is CASTGIYMETQYF. The CDR3 nucleotides are TGCGCCAGCACCGGGATTTATATGGAGACCCAGTACTTC.

The V call is TRBV21-1, the J call TRBJ2-1; the table's D call, TRBD1, was not checked against the DNA. TRBV21-1 is a known pseudogene. CDR3 length equals 17 residues. CDR3 nucleotide sequence: TGTGCCACCCTAAGAGGGGGAAACCAACGCTCCTACAATGAGCAGTTCTTC. Translated: CATLRGGNQRSYNEQFF.

This clone came up once. The DNA of the CDR3 is TGTGCCAGCAGTGTGGGCAGCACCTATCAGCCCCAGCATTTT. This codes for CASSVGSTYQPQHF. V and J are TRBV2 and TRBJ1-5; D ambiguous. Germline lookup yields CDR1 SNHLY and CDR2 FYNNEI. The CDR3 loop spans 14 amino acids. V lost 4 bases and J lost 5, with 12 bases in between.

The rearrangement uses TRBV6-2 or TRBV6-3 and TRBJ2-7; 7 bases match TRBD1. Germline CDR1 reads MNHEY; CDR2 reads SVGEGT. Losses at the gene ends were 5 bases for V and 0 bases for J; bases not matched to a gene: 7. CDR3 length: 15 residues. The DNA of the CDR3 is TGTGCCAGCAGTCCCCGACAGGGTGTCTCCTACGAGCAGTACTTC. Encoded protein: CASSPRQGVSYEQYF.

The chain couples TRBV10-3 to TRBJ2-7; TRBD2 is a possible D gene (6 bases). CDR1 ENHRY and CDR2 SYGVKD come from the germline V gene. Between the trimmed V and J ends, which lost 7 bases and 3 bases, there was a span of 16 bases. The CDR3 sequence is 14 residues long. The CDR3 reads CAINQGLLNYEQYF. The DNA for the CDR3 is TGTGCCATCAATCAAGGACTACTTAACTACGAGCAGTACTTC.

This chain connects TRBV12-5 to TRBJ2-7; D unclear. V lost 6 bases and J lost 2, with 20 bases in between. CDR1 and CDR2 (germline): LGHNT, FRNRAP. The CDR3 consists of 16 residues. The CDR3 region has the DNA TGTGCTAGTGGAGCAAGCCGTAGTATCCACCCCTACGAGCAGTACTTC. This sequence encodes CASGASRSIHPYEQYF.

The CDR3 reads CASSQEGSSYNEQFF. CDR3 sequence (DNA): TGTGCCAGCAGCCAAGAAGGGAGCTCCTACAATGAGCAGTTCTTC. The chain is built from TRBV28 and TRBJ2-1, with TRBD2 as a possible D gene (5 bases). This CDR3 region has 15 residues. The germline V gene encodes CDR1 MDHEN and CDR2 SYDVKM. V was trimmed by 6 bases and J by 0 bases, leaving 12 bases between them.

The genes are TRBV6-5 and TRBJ2-3; 11 positions match TRBD1. Germline CDR1 MNHEY, CDR2 SVGAGI. The CDR3 totals 15 residues. V lost 7 bases, J lost 2 bases, and 5 bases stayed unmatched. The CDR3, as DNA: TGTGCCAGCAATAGGGACAGGGGGTACACAGATACGCAGTATTTT. Translation: CASNRDRGYTDTQYF.

The chain joins TRBV2 to TRBJ1-2, with a tentative D call TRBD1 (6 bases). The CDR3 has 14 amino acids. V was clipped by 4 bases and J by 7 bases, with 16 bases between them. CDR1 is SNHLY, CDR2 FYNNEI, per germline. In DNA form, the CDR3 reads TGTGCCAGCAGTGTGACCCGACAGGACGGTGGCTACACCTTC. It is translated as CASSVTRQDGGYTF.

The chain is built from TRBV5-8 and TRBJ2-1, with 12 bases identical to TRBD1. CDR3 length equals 17 residues. The junction had 12 bases not matched to a gene; V was cut back by 5 bases and J by 6 bases. The germline CDR1 and CDR2 sequences are SGHTS and YDEGEE. For the CDR3, the DNA is TGTGCCAGCAGGCGGCCCGCAGGGACAGGGGGCATCAATGAGCAGTTCTTC. As protein: CASRRPAGTGGINEQFF.